Here is one T cell receptor (beta chain) with its context. Its antigen is still unknown. Assay used: immunoSEQ multiplex PCR; TCRdb lists only in-frame clones, some missing. The sample comprises approximately 480,000 clones, around 88% of which are singletons, and roughly 13% rests with the top ten. This entry comes from a study of Ad26.COV2.S vaccination and SARS-CoV-2 variants. Study information: The donor was enrolled in the Ad26.COV2.S arm of the COV1001 trial. Ad26.COV2.S shots went into the muscle once or twice, 56 days apart.

Indicated treatment: some 20 received Ad26.COV2.S at low or high dose, single or two shots; roughly five received placebo; per-sample allocation not given. The investigators took samples on day 63 after the first vaccine or placebo injection. The CDR3 length is 17 residues. Trimming cost V 4 bases and J 1 base, with 20 bases left between them. Germline V gene data show CDR1 as SGHNT and CDR2 as YYREEE (reference sequence). Findings and caveats of the study: Vaccine and placebo recipients had similar non-spike TCR breadth. Substantial breadth was reported for post-vaccination spike-specific CD8+ and CD4+ T cells.

The rearrangement links TRBV5-4 to TRBJ1-1; D is perhaps TRBD1 (5 bases). The receptor comes from a person aged 18 to 59 who received the Ad26.COV2.S COVID-19 vaccine or a placebo. The sample in question was peripheral blood, obtained in a trial of Ad26.COV2.S vaccine versus placebo. CDR3: CASSLDVRGARNTEAFF. CDR3 nucleotides: TGTGCCAGCAGCCTCGATGTGAGGGGCGCGAGGAACACTGAAGCTTTCTTT.